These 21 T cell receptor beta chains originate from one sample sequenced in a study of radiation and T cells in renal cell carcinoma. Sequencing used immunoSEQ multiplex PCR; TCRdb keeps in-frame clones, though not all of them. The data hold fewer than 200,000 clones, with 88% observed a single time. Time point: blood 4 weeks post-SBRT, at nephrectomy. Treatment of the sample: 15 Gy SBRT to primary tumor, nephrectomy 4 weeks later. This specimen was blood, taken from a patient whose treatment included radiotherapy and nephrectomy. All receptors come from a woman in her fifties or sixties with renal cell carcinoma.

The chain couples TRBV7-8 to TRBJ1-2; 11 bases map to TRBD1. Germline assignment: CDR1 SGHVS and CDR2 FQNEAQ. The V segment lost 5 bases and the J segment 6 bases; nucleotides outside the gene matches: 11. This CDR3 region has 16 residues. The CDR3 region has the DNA TGTGCCAGCAGCGGGCGGACAGGGGGCGCGTCGGATGGCTACACCTTC. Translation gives CASSGRTGGASDGYTF.

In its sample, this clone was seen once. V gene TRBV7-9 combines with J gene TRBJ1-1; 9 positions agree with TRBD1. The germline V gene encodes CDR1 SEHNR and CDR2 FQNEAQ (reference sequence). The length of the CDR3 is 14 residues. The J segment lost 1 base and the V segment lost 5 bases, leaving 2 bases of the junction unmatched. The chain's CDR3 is CASSRTGANTEAFF. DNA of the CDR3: TGTGCCAGCAGCCGGACAGGGGCGAACACTGAAGCTTTCTTT.

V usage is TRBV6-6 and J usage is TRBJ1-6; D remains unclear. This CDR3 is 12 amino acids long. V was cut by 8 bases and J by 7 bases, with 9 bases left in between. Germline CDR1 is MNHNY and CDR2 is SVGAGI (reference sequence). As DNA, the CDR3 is TGTGCCAGCTGGTTTTGGAATTCACCCCTCCACTTT. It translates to CASWFWNSPLHF.

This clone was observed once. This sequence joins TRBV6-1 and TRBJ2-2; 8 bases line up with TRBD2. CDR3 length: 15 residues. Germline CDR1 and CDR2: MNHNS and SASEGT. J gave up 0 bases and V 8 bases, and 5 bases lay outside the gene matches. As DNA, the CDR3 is TGTGCCAGCTGGCGGGGGGAAACGAACACCGGGGAGCTGTTTTTT. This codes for CASWRGETNTGELFF.

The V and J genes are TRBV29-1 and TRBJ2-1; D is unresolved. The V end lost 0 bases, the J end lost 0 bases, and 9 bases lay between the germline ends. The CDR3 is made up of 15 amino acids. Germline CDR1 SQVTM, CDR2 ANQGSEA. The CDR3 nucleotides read TGCAGCGTTGAAGACCCCAATCTCTCCTACAATGAGCAGTTCTTC. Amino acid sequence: CSVEDPNLSYNEQFF.

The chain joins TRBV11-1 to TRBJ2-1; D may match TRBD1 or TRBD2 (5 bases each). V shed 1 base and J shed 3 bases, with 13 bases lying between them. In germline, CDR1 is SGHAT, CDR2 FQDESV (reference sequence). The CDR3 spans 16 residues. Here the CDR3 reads CASSLVWRQGYNEQFF. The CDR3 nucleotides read TGTGCCAGCAGCTTAGTGTGGAGGCAGGGCTACAATGAGCAGTTCTTC.

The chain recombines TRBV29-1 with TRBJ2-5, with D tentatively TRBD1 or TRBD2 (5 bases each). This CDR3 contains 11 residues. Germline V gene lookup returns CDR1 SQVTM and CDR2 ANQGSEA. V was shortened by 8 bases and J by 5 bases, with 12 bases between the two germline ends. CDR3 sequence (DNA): TGCAGCCCGGCCTGGGGGGAGACCCAGTACTTC. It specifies CSPAWGETQYF.

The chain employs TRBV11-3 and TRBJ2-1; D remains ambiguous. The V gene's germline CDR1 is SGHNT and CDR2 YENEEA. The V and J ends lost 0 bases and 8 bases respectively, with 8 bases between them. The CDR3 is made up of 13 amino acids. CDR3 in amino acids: CASSLEQEYEQFF. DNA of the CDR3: TGTGCCAGCAGCTTAGAGCAAGAGTATGAGCAGTTCTTC.

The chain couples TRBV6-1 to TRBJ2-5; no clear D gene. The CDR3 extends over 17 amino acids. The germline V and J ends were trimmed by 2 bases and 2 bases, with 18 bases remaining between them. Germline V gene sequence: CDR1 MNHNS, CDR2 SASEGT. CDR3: CASSEFIGRTGQETQYF. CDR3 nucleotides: TGTGCCAGCAGTGAATTTATTGGCAGGACCGGACAAGAGACCCAGTACTTC.

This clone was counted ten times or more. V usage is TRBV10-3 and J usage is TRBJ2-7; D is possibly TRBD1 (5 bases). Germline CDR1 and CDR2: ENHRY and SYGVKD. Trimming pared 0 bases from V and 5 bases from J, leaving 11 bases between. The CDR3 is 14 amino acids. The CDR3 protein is CAISESRDSDEQYF. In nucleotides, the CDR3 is TGTGCCATCAGTGAGTCGAGAGACAGTGACGAGCAGTACTTC.

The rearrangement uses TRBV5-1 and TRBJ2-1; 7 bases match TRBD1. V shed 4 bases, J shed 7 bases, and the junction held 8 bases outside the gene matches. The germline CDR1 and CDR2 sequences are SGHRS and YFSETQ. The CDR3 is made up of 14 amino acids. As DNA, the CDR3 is TGCGCCAGCAGCAATAGACAGGGCTGGAATGAGCAGTTCTTC. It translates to CASSNRQGWNEQFF.

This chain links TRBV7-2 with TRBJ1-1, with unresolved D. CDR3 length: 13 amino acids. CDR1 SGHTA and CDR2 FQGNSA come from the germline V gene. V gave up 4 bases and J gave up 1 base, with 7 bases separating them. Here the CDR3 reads CASSSSRNTEAFF. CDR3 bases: TGTGCCAGCAGCTCATCACGGAACACTGAAGCTTTCTTT.

CDR3: CAVSRGHSYEQYF. In nucleotides, the CDR3 is TGTGCCGTTTCGCGGGGGCACTCCTACGAGCAGTACTTC. V usage is TRBV6-1 and J usage is TRBJ2-7; a possible D gene is TRBD2 (7 bases). The CDR3 sequence is 13 residues long. Germline V gene data show CDR1 as MNHNS and CDR2 as SASEGT. V was pared by 11 bases and J by 0 bases, with 14 bases between.

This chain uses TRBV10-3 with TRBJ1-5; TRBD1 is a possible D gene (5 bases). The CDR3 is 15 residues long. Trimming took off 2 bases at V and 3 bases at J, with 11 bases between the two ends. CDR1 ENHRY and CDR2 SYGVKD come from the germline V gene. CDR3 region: CAISEPGPNNQPQHF. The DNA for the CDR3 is TGTGCCATCAGTGAGCCGGGACCGAACAATCAGCCCCAGCATTTT.

The DNA of the CDR3 is TGTGCCAGCAGCTTGGAACAGGGCCCTAACTATGGCTACACCTTC. Protein: CASSLEQGPNYGYTF. The rearrangement uses TRBV5-4 and TRBJ1-2; a possible D gene is TRBD1 (6 bases). The CDR3 has 15 residues. The germline V gene encodes CDR1 SGHNT and CDR2 YYREEE (reference sequence). V dropped 0 bases and J dropped 0 bases, with 9 bases sitting between them.

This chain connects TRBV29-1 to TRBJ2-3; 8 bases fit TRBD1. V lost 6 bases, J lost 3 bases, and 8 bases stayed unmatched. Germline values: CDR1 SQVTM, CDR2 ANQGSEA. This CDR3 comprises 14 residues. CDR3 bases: TGCAGCGTCGCGGACAGGGTAGTAACAGATACGCAGTATTTT. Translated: CSVADRVVTDTQYF.

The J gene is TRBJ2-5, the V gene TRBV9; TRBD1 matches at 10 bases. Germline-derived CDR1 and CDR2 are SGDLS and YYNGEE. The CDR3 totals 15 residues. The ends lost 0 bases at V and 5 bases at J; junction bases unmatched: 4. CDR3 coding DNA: TGTGCCAGCAGCGTAGGACAGGGGGCGTGGGAGACCCAGTACTTC. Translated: CASSVGQGAWETQYF.

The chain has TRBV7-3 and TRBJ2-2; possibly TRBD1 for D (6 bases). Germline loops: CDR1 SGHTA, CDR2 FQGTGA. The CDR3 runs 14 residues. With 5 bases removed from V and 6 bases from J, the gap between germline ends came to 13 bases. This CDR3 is CASSPTRTAGELFF. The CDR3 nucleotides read TGTGCCAGCAGCCCTACCCGGACAGCCGGGGAGCTGTTTTTT. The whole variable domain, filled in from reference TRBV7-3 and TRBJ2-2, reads GAGVSQTPSNKVTEKGKYVELRCDPISGHTALYWYRQSLGQGPEFLIYFQGTGAADDSGLPNDRFFAVRPEGSVSTLKIQRTERGDSAVYLCASSPTRTAGELFFGEGSRLTVL.

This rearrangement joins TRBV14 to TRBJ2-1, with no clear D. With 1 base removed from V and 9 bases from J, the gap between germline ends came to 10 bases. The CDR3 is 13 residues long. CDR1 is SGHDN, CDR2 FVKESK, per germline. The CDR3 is CASSQVGPREQFF. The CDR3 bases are TGTGCCAGCAGCCAAGTAGGACCTCGTGAGCAGTTCTTC.

CDR3 in amino acids: CASSHVLADTQYF. The CDR3 coding sequence is TGCGCCAGCAGCCATGTTCTAGCGGATACGCAGTATTTT. This chain connects TRBV4-1 to TRBJ2-3; possible D gene TRBD2, 6 bases. The CDR3 is 13 residues long. V was pared by 3 bases and J by 6 bases, with 10 bases between. Germline values: CDR1 MGHRA, CDR2 YSYEKL.

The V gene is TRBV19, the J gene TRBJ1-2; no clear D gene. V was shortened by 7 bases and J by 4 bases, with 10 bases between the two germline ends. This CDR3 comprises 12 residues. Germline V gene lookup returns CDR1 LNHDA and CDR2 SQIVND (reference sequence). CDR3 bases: TGTGCCAGTAAAGAGCTCACCTATGGCTACACCTTC. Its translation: CASKELTYGYTF.